This T cell receptor beta chain is from a study of T cell changes during pregnancy in multiple sclerosis. In germline, CDR1 is MDHEN, CDR2 SYDVKM. The CDR3 runs 15 residues. Trimming cost V 3 bases and J 4 bases; bases outside gene matches: 6. TCRdb's copy holds only in-frame clones and misses some; the assay was immunoSEQ multiplex PCR. The sample lists tens of thousands of clones, about 93% occurring once. The source is a female donor in good health, enrolled as a control in a pregnancy study. The chain employs TRBV28 and TRBJ1-5; 7 nucleotides align to TRBD1. The source was peripheral blood, collected in the second trimester of pregnancy. The CDR3 DNA is TGTGCCAGCAGTTTTGCAGGGGGAGATAATCAGCCCCAGCATTTT. This gives the protein CASSFAGGDNQPQHF. Combining the CDR3 with reference TRBV28 and TRBJ1-5 gives the whole variable domain DVKVTQSSRYLVKRTGEKVFLECVQDMDHENMFWYRQDPGLGLRLIYFSYDVKMKEKGDIPEGYSVSREKKERFSLILESASTNQTSMYLCASSFAGGDNQPQHFGDGTRLSIL.